Listed here is a single T cell receptor beta chain. The data are from a study of CD8+ T cells in alopecia areata. Treatment of the sample: oral pan-JAK inhibitor, 5-10 mg twice daily. Following RNA extraction, reverse transcription yielded cDNA that acted as the sequencing template. The protocol was immunoSEQ multiplex PCR, while the TCRdb copy is restricted to in-frame clones and leaves out a portion. The sample shows more than 90,000 clones, around 60% of them seen only once. The sequencing used CD8+ T cells sorted from blood, collected at week 4, from a patient treated with tofacitinib. The TCR comes from a human donor with alopecia areata.

CDR3 DNA sequence: TGTGCCAGCAGCTTAGGGAGTAATGAAAAACTGTTTTTT. This translates into CASSLGSNEKLFF. The chain carries TRBV7-9 and TRBJ1-4, with D hard to call. From germline, CDR1 is SEHNR and CDR2 FQNEAQ (reference sequence). The CDR3 covers 13 residues. Trimming cost V 1 base and J 4 bases, with 4 bases left between them.